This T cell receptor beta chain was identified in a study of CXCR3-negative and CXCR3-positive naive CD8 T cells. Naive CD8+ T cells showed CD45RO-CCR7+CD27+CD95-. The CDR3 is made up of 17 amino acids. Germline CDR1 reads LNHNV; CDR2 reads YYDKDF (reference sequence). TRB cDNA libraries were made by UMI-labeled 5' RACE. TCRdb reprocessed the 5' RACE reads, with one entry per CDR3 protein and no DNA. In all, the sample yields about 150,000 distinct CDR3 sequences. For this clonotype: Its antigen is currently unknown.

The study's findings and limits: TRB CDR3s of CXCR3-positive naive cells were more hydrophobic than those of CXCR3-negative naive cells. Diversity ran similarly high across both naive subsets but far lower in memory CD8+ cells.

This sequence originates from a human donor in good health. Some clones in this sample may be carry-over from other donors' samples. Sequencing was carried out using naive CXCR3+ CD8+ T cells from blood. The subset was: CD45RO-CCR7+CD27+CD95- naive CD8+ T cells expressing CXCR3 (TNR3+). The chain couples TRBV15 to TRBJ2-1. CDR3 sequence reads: CATSRDLGAVAKYEQFF.